The 2 T cell receptor beta chains below were found in one sample sequenced in a study of regulatory T cells in long-lasting Graves disease. The authors built TCR beta libraries using iRepertoire HTBI primers and Arm-PCR of CDR3 regions. MiXCR, run by TCRdb on the multiplex PCR reads, gives a single entry per CDR3 protein. The sample lists around 400,000 distinct CDR3 sequences; 12% were seen once. The time point here: newly diagnosed GD, antithyroid drugs for less than 3 months. Generation of the TCR library employed RNA extracted from PBMCs. The sample was also reused in another study, on T cells in Graves' hyperthyroidism and ophthalmopathy.

This specimen consisted of peripheral blood mononuclear cells (PBMCs), obtained at new diagnosis, from a patient treated with antithyroid drugs. All receptors come from a woman aged 18-30 years with Graves disease.

This chain joins TRBV12-3 or TRBV12-4 and TRBJ2-1, with 14 nucleotides matching TRBD2. This CDR3 has 17 amino acids. Losses at the gene ends were 4 bases for V and 5 bases for J; bases not matched to a gene: 7. The CDR3 region is CASSYPGTSGSHNEQFF. In DNA, the CDR3 is TGTGCCAGCAGTTACCCCGGGACTAGCGGGAGCCACAATGAGCAGTTCTTC.

This clonotype came up many times. V gene TRBV29-1 combines with J gene TRBJ1-1; tentative D call: TRBD1 (6 bases). Trimming took 4 bases from V and 3 from J, leaving 15 bases between them. In germline, CDR1 is SQVTM, CDR2 ANQGSEA. The CDR3 consists of 14 residues. The CDR3 nucleotides read TGCAGCGTTGTATCCTCGGGGGCGGACACTGAAGCTTTCTTT. This codes for CSVVSSGADTEAFF.